This T cell receptor beta chain was recorded in a study of tissue T cells after allogeneic stem cell transplantation. Study background: This research-autopsy study prospectively enrolled adult allogeneic hematopoietic cell transplant recipients with steroid-refractory graft-versus-host disease. Gastrointestinal graft-versus-host disease was present in all patients, each treated with several therapy lines.

This clone is medium-sized within its sample. CDR1 and CDR2 (germline): MNHEY, SVGEGT. With V trimmed by 2 bases and J by 3 bases, 1 base remained unmatched. The CDR3 spans 15 residues. Method: immunoSEQ multiplex PCR; TCRdb's copy keeps in-frame clones and lacks some. The sample lists some 45,000 clones; roughly 92% were seen once. The starting material was blood, obtained before transplantation. The chain combines TRBV6-2 or TRBV6-3 with TRBJ2-2; 9 bases are a match to TRBD2. The TCR comes from a woman aged 40 to 75 who later had graft-versus-host disease after an allogeneic stem cell transplant. The CDR3 coding sequence is TGTGCCAGCAGTTACGAGCGGGAGGACACCGGGGAGCTGTTTTTT. This translates into CASSYEREDTGELFF.